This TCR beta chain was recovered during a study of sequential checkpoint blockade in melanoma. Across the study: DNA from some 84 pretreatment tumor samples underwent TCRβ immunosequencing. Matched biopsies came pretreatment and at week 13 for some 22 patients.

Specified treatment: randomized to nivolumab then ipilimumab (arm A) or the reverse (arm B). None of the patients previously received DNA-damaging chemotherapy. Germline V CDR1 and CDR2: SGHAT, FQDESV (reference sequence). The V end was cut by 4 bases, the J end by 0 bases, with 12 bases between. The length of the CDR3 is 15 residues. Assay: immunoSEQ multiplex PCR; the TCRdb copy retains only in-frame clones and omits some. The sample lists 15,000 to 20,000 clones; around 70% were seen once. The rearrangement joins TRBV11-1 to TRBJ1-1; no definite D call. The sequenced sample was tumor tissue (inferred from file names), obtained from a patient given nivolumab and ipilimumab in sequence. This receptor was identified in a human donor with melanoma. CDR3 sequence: CASSSLGVLNTEAFF. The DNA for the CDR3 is TGTGCCAGCAGCTCCCTGGGAGTCCTGAACACTGAAGCTTTCTTT.